This TCR beta chain was captured by sequencing in a study of blood T cell repertoires in COVID-19. Study summary: Nucleic acid was either cDNA or gDNA, and it came from T cells, B-cell-depleted T cells, or PBMCs.

The repertoire was sequenced with immunoSEQ multiplex PCR; TCRdb's copy has only in-frame clones and lacks some. Of under 450,000 clones listed, 70% to 90% are singletons. This CDR3 region has 17 residues. Unmatched junction bases numbered 5, after V lost 1 base and J lost 4 bases. Germline CDR1 SGHTA, CDR2 FQGNSA. The TCR sequence derives from a woman between 50 and 59 years old with COVID-19, enrolled during active disease. The specimen sequenced was peripheral blood. The chain joins TRBV7-2 to TRBJ2-1, with TRBD2 matching 12 bases. As DNA, the CDR3 is TGTGCCAGCAGCTTAGATCTAGCGGGGGGGTCGTACAATGAGCAGTTCTTC. It yields the protein CASSLDLAGGSYNEQFF. Complete variable domain (other parts from reference TRBV7-2 and TRBJ2-1): GAGVSQSPSNKVTEKGKDVELRCDPISGHTALYWYRQSLGQGLEFLIYFQGNSAPDKSGLPSDRFSAERTGGSVSTLTIQRTQQEDSAVYLCASSLDLAGGSYNEQFFGPGTRLTVL.